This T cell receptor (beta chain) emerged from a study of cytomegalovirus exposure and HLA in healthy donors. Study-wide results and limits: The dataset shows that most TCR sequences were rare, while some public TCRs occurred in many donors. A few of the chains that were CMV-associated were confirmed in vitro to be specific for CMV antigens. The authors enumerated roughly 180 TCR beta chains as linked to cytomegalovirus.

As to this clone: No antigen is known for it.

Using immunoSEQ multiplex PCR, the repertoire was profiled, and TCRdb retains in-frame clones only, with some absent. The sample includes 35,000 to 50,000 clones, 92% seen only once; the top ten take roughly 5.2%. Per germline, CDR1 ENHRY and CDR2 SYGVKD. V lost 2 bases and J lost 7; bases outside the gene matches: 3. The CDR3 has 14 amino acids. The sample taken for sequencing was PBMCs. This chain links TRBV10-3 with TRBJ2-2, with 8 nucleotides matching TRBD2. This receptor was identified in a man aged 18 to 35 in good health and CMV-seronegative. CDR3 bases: TGTGCCATCAGTGAGGGACTAGCACACGGGGAGCTGTTTTTT. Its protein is CAISEGLAHGELFF.